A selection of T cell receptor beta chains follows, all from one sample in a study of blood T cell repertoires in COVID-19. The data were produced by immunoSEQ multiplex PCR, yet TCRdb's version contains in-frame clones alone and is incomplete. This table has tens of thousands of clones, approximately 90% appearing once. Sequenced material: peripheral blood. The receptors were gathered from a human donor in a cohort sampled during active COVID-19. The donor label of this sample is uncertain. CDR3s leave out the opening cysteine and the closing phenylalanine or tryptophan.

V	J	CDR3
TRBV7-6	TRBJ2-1	ASSLARSGDNEQF
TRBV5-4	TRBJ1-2	ASSLGTVLYGYT
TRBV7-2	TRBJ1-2	ASSLGAGLDGYT
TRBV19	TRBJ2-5	ASSPGQLQETQY
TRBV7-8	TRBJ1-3	ASSPGQGAAGNTIY
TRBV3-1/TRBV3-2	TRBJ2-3	ASSQDHASGVSTDTQY
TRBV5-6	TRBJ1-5	ASSNYRVWNQPQH
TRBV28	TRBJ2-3	ATRRGSDTQY
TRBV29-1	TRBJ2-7	SVGVKPYEQY
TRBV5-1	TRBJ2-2	ASSLGPETSVSGELF
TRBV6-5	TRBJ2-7	ASSYSSQGGMYEQY
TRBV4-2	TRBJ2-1	ASSHSTSGVYNEQF
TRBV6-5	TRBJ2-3	ASKPLAGISQAQY
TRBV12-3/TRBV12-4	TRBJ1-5	ASSYNLGEPQH
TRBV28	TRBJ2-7	ASSPGGSGRFYEQY
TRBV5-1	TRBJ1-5	ASRWDSNQPQH
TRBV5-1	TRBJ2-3	ASSLVSSGSGTDTQY
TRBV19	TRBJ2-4	ASSSRDRGPIQY
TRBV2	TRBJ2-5	ASRFSGKGKTQY
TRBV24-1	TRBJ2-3	ATSTGLFTDTQY
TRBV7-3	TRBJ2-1	ASSLSGLFYNEQF
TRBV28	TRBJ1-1	ASSSLRDRGAEAF
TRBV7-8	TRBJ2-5	ASSKGQGAGETQY
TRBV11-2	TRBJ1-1	ASSRGLDTEAF
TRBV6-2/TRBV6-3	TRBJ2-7	ASSYLGTGGSYEQY
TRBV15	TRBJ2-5	ATSQFYGAGETQY
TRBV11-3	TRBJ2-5	ASSVAGAETQY
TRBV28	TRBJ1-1	ASKRTGGGDTEAF
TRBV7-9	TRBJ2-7	ASSRGASGNTYEQY
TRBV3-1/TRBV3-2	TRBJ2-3	ASSQESASGTQY
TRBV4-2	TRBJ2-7	ASSLTGTGGYEQY
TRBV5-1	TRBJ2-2	ASSLAVDSGVPGELF
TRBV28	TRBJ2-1	ASSGLVLAEQF
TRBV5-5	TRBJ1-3	ASSLAPGTGNTIY
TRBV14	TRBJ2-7	ASSQVEHSYEQY
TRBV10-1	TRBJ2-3	ASSPAGVPDTQY
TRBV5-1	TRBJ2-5	ASSLRAGTGTTQY
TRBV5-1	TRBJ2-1	ASSPTTSENYNEQF